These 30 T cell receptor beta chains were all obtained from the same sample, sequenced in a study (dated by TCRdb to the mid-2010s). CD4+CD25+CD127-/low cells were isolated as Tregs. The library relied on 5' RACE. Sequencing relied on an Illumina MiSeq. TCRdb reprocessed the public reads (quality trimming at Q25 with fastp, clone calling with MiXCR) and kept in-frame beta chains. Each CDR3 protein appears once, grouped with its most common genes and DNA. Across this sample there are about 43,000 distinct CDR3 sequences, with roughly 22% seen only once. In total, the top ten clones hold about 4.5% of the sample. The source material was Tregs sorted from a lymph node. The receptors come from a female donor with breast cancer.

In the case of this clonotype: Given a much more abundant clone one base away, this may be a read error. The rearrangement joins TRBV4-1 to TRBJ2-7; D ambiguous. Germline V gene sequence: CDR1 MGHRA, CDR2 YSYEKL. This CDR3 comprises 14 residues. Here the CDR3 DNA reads TGCGCCAGCAGCCAAGAAGTACGGGCTGGAGAGCAGCACTTC. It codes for CASSQEVRAGEQHF.

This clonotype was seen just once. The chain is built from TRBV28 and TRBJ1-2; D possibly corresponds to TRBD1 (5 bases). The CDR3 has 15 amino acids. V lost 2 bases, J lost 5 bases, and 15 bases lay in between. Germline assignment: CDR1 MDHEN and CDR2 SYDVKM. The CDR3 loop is CASSLSRGGEYGYTF. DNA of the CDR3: TGTGCCAGCAGTTTAAGTCGGGGGGGGGAATATGGCTACACCTTC.

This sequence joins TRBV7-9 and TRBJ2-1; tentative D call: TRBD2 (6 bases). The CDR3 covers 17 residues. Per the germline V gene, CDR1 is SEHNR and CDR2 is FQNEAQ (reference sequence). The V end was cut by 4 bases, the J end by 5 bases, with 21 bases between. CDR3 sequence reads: CASSSAKGLAMDNEQFF. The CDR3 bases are TGTGCCAGCAGCTCAGCAAAGGGACTCGCGATGGACAATGAGCAGTTCTTC.

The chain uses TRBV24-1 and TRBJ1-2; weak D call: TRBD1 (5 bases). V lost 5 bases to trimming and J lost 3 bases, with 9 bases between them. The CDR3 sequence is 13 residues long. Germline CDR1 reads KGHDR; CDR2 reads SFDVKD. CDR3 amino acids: CATSARAHYGYTF. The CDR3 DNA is TGTGCCACCAGTGCCAGGGCCCACTATGGCTACACCTTC.

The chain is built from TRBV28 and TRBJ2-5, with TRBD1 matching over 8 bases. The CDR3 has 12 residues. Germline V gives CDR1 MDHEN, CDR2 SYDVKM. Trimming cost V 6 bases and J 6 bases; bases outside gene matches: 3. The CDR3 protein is CASSQGAKTQYF. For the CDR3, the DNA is TGTGCCAGCAGCCAGGGGGCGAAGACCCAGTACTTC.

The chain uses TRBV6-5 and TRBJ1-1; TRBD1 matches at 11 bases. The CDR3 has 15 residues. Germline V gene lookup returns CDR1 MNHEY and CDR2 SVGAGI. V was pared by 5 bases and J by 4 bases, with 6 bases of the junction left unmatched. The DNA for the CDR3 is TGTGCCAGCAGTCAAGGGACAGGGGGGTTCACTGAAGCTTTCTTT. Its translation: CASSQGTGGFTEAFF.

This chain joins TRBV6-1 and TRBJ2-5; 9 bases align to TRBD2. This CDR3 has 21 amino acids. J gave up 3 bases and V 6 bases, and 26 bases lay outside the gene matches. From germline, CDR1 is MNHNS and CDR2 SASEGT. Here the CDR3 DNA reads TGTGCCAGCAGAGAATACCGGGACGCCGGGACTAGCAGGGTAAAAGAAGAGACCCAGTACTTC. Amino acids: CASREYRDAGTSRVKEETQYF.

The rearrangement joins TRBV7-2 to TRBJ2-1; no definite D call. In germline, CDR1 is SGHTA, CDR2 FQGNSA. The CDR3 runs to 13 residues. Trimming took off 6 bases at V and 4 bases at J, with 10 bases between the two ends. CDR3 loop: CASRPRDYNEQFF. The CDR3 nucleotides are TGTGCCAGCAGGCCTAGGGATTACAATGAGCAGTTCTTC.

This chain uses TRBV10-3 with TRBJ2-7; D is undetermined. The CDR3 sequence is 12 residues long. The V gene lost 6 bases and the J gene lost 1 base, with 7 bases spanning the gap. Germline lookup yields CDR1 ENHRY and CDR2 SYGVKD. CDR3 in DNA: TGTGCCATCAGGGACCGGTCCTACGAGCAGTACTTC. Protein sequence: CAIRDRSYEQYF.

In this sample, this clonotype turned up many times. The CDR3 DNA sequence: TGTGCCAGCAGCATGTTAGCGGGAGGCCCCTACGAGCAGTACTTC. Amino acid sequence: CASSMLAGGPYEQYF. The rearrangement links TRBV7-8 to TRBJ2-7, with 10 positions matching TRBD2. CDR3 length: 15 amino acids. Trimming at V came to 5 bases and at J to 2 bases, leaving 6 bases not matched to a gene. Germline V gives CDR1 SGHVS, CDR2 FQNEAQ.

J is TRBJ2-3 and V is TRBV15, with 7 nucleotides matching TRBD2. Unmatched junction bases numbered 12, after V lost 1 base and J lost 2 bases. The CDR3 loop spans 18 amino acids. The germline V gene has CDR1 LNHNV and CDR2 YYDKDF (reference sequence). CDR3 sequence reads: CATSRGDLAGALTDTQYF. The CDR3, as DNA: TGTGCCACCAGCAGAGGTGATCTGGCGGGAGCCCTCACAGATACGCAGTATTTT.

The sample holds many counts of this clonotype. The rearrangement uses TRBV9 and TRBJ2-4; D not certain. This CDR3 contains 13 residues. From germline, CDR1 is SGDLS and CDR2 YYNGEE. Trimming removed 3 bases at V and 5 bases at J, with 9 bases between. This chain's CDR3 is CASSAAWENIQYF. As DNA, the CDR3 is TGTGCCAGCAGCGCGGCCTGGGAAAACATTCAGTACTTC.

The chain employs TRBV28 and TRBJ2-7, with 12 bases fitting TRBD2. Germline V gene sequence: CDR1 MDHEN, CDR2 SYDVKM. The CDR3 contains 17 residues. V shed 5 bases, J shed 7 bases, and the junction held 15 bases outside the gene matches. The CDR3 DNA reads TGTGCCAGCAGTACCCCATCTCTAGCGGGAGGGACGGCGGAGCAGTACTTC. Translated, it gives CASSTPSLAGGTAEQYF.

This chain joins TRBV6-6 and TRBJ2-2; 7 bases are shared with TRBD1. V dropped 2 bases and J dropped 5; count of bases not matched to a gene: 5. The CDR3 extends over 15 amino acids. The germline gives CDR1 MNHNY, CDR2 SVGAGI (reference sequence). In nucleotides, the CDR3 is TGTGCCAGCAGTTACAGGGGGCGGAGGACCGGGGAGCTGTTTTTT. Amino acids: CASSYRGRRTGELFF.

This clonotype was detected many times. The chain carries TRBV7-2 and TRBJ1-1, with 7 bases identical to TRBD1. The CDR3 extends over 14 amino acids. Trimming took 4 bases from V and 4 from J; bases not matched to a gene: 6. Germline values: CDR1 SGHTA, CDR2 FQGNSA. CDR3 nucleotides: TGTGCCAGCAGCTACAGACAGGGACGCACTGAAGCTTTCTTT. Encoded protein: CASSYRQGRTEAFF.

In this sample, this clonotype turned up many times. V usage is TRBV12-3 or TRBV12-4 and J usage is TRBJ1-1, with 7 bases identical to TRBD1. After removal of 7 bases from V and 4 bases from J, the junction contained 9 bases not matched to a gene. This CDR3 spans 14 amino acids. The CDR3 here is CASILGGAGTEAFF. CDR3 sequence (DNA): TGTGCCAGCATCCTAGGGGGCGCGGGCACTGAAGCTTTCTTT.

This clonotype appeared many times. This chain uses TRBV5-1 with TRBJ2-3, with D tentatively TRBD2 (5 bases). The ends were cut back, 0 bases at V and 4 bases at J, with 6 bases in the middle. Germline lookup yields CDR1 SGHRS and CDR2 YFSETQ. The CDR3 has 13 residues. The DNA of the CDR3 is TGCGCCAGCAGCTTGGCCGGGGCAGATACGCAGTATTTT. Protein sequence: CASSLAGADTQYF.

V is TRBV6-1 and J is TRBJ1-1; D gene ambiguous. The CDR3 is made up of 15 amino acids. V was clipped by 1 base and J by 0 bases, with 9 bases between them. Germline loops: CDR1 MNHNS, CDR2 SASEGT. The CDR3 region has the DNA TGTGCCAGCAGTGAAGAGACGACCATGAACACTGAAGCTTTCTTT. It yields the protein CASSEETTMNTEAFF.

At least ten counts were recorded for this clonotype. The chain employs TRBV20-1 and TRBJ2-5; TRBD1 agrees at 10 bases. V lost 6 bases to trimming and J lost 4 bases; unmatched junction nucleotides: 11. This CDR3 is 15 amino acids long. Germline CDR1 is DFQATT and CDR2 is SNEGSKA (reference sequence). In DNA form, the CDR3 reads TGCAGTGCGCCAACCAGGACAGGGGGTGGAGAGACCCAGTACTTC. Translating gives CSAPTRTGGGETQYF.

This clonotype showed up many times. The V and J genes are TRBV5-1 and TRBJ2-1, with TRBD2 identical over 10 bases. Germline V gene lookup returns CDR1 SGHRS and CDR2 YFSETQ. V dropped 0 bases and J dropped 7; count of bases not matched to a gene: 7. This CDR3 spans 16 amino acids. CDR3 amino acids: CASSLGLAGVLNEQFF. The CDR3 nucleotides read TGCGCCAGCAGCTTGGGGCTAGCGGGAGTATTAAATGAGCAGTTCTTC.

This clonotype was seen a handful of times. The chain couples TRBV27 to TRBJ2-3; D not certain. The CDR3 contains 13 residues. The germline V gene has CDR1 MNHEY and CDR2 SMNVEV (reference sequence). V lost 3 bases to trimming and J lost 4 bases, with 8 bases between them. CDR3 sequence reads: CASSLGSSDTQYF. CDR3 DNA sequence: TGTGCCAGCAGTTTGGGCAGTTCAGATACGCAGTATTTT.

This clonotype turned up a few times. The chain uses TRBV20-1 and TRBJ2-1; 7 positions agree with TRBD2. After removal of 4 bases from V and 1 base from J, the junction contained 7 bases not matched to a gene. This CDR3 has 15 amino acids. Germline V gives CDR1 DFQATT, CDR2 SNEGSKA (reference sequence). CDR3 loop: CSANLGGGSYNEQFF. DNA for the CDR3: TGCAGTGCTAACCTTGGGGGAGGGTCCTACAATGAGCAGTTCTTC.

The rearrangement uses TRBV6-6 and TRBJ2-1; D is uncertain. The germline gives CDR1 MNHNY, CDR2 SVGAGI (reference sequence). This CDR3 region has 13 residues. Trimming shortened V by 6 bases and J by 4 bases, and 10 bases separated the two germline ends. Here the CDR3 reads CASSKTEYNEQFF. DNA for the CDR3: TGTGCCAGCAGCAAAACAGAGTACAATGAGCAGTTCTTC.

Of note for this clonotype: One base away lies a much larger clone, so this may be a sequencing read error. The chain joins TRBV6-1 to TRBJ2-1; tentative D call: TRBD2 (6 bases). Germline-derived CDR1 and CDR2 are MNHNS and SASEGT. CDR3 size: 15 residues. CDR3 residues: CAGRDELPRGNEQFF. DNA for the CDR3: TGTGCCGGCAGAGATGAACTACCGCGGGGTAATGAGCAGTTCTTC.

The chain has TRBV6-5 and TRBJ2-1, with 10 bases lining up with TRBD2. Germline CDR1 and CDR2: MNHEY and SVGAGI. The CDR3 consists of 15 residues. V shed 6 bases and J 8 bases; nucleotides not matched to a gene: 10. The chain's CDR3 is CASSPRPGTSDEQFF. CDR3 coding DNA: TGTGCCAGCAGCCCTCGTCCCGGGACTAGCGATGAGCAGTTCTTC.

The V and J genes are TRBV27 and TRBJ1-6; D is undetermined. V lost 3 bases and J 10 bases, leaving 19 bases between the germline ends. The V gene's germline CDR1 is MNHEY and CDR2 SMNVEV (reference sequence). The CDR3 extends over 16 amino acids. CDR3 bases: TGTGCCAGCAGTTTTCGAATTGGAGGGCGCGTGTCACCCCTCCACTTT. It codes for CASSFRIGGRVSPLHF.

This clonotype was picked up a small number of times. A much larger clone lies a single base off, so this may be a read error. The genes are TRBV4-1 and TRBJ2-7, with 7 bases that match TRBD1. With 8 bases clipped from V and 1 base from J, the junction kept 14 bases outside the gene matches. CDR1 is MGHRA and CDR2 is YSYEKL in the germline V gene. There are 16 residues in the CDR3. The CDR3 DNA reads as TGCGCCAGCGGCATGGTAGGGGGCCGCGATTCCTACGAGCAGTACTTC. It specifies CASGMVGGRDSYEQYF.

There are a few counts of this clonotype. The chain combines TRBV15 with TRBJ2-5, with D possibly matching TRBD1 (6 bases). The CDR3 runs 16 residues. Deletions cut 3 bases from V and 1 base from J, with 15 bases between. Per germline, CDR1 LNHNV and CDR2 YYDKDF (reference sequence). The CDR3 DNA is TGTGCCACCAGCAGTTCCCGGGTCAGGGGCCAAGAGACCCAGTACTTC. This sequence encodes CATSSSRVRGQETQYF.

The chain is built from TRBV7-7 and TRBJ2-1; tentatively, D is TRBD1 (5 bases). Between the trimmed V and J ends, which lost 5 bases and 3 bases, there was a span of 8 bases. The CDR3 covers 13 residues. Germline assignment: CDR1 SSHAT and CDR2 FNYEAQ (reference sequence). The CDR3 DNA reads TGTGCCAGCAGCGCTGACAGCTACAATGAGCAGTTCTTC. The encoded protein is CASSADSYNEQFF.

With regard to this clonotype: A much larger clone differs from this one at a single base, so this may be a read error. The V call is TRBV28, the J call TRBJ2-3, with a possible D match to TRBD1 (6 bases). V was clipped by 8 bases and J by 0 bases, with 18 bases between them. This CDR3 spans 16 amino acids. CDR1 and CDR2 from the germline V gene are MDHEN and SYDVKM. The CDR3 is CASGIQGTISTDTQYF. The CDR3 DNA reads TGTGCCAGCGGAATACAAGGGACAATTAGCACAGATACGCAGTATTTT.